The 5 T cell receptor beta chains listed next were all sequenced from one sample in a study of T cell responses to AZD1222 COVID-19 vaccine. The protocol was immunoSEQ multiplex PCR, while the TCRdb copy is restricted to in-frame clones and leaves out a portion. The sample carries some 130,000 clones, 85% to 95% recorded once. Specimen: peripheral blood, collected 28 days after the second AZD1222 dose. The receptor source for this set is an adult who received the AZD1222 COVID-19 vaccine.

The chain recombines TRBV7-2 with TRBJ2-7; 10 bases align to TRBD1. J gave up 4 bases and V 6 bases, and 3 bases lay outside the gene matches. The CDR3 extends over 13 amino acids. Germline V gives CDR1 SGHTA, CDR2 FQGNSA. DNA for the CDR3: TGTGCCAGCAGGACAGGGGGCGGGTACGAGCAGTACTTC. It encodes CASRTGGGYEQYF.

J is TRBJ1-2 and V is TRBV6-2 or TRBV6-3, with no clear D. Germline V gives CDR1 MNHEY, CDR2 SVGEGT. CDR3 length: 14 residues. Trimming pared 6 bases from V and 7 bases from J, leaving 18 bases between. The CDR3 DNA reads TGTGCCAGCAGCAGTATCCAAGGAGGCTTTGGCTACACCTTC. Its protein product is CASSSIQGGFGYTF.

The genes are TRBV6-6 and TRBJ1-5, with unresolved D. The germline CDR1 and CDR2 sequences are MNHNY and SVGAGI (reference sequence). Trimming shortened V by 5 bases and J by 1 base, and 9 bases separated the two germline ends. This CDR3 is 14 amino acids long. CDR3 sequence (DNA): TGTGCCAGCAGTCGGGAGGGAAGCAATCAGCCCCAGCATTTT. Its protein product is CASSREGSNQPQHF.

The CDR3 region has the DNA TGTGCCAGCAGTCCAGACTCGAACTATGGCTACACCTTC. Translated, it gives CASSPDSNYGYTF. This chain uses TRBV12-3 or TRBV12-4 with TRBJ1-2; no definite D call. V dropped 5 bases and J dropped 2 bases, with 9 bases sitting between them. The CDR3 loop spans 13 amino acids.

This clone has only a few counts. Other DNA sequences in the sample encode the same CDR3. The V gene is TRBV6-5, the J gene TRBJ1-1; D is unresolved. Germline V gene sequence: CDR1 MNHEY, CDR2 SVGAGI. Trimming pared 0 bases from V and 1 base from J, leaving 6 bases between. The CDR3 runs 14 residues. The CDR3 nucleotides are TGTGCCAGCAGTTACTCGACCGGGAACACTGAAGCTTTCTTT. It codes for CASSYSTGNTEAFF.